These 9 T cell receptor beta chains were sequenced from one sample in a study of T cell changes during pregnancy in multiple sclerosis. Generated by immunoSEQ multiplex PCR, the TCRdb table keeps only in-frame clones and is missing some. The data show approximately 79,000 clones, about 92% seen once. This sample comprised CD4+ T cells from peripheral blood mononuclear cells, obtained before pregnancy. The receptors here all came from a female donor with multiple sclerosis, enrolled in a pregnancy study.

The chain recombines TRBV9 with TRBJ2-1; tentatively, D is TRBD2 (5 bases). The V end was cut by 4 bases, the J end by 6 bases, with 17 bases between. CDR3 length: 15 residues. Germline CDR1 SGDLS, CDR2 YYNGEE. The CDR3 loop reads CASSPQYATSNEQFF. DNA of the CDR3: TGTGCCAGCAGCCCCCAATATGCAACTAGCAATGAGCAGTTCTTC.

The rearrangement links TRBV13 to TRBJ2-7; 10 bases fit TRBD1. There are 16 residues in the CDR3. Germline CDR1 PRHDT, CDR2 FYEKMQ (reference sequence). V lost 3 bases and J lost 2; bases outside the gene matches: 7. The DNA for the CDR3 is TGTGCCAGCAGCTTTCCCACCGGGACAGGGGCCTACGAGCAGTACTTC. This translates into CASSFPTGTGAYEQYF.

This chain connects TRBV27 to TRBJ2-7; 8 nucleotides align to TRBD2. The germline gives CDR1 MNHEY, CDR2 SMNVEV (reference sequence). The CDR3 spans 14 residues. V trimming: 6 bases; J trimming: 0 bases; junction bases outside the gene matches: 4. This CDR3 is CASRVAGLSYEQYF. The CDR3 nucleotides are TGTGCCAGCAGGGTAGCGGGACTCTCCTACGAGCAGTACTTC.

This chain joins TRBV7-9 and TRBJ1-3, with 10 bases lining up with TRBD1. CDR3 length: 15 amino acids. Germline values: CDR1 SEHNR, CDR2 FQNEAQ (reference sequence). Losses at the gene ends were 4 bases for V and 4 bases for J; bases not matched to a gene: 4. As DNA, the CDR3 is TGTGCCAGCAGCTCGGGACAGGGGTCCGGAAACACCATATATTTT. This translates into CASSSGQGSGNTIYF. Full variable domain (remainder filled in from reference TRBV7-9 and TRBJ1-3): DTGVSQNPRHKITKRGQNVTFRCDPISEHNRLYWYRQTLGQGPEFLTYFQNEAQLEKSRLLSDRFSAERPKGSFSTLEIQRTEQGDSAMYLCASSSGQGSGNTIYFGEGSWLTVV.

CDR3 sequence reads: CASSGGTSGRSRETQYF. As DNA, the CDR3 is TGTGCCAGCAGCGGAGGGACTAGCGGGAGGAGTCGTGAGACCCAGTACTTC. This sequence joins TRBV9 and TRBJ2-5, with TRBD2 matching over 15 bases. This CDR3 region has 17 residues. J was trimmed by 5 bases and V by 3 bases; bases with no gene match: 8. The V gene's germline CDR1 is SGDLS and CDR2 YYNGEE.

This clone showed up just once. The chain carries TRBV29-1 and TRBJ2-1; D may be TRBD2 (6 bases). The CDR3 runs 12 residues. CDR1 and CDR2 (germline): SQVTM, ANQGSEA. Trimming took 6 bases from V and 9 from J, leaving 15 bases between them. Here the CDR3 DNA reads TGCAGCGTCCCTGGGCCCGGGGGTGAGCAGTTCTTC. This sequence encodes CSVPGPGGEQFF.

This clone was found a few times. J is TRBJ1-1 and V is TRBV30, with D perhaps matching TRBD1 (5 bases). This CDR3 is built from 11 residues. CDR1 and CDR2 (germline): GTSNPN, SVGIG (reference sequence). Trimming shortened V by 2 bases and J by 7 bases, and 8 bases separated the two germline ends. The DNA of the CDR3 is TGTGCCTGGAGTATCGGGGGTGAAGCTTTCTTT. Protein product: CAWSIGGEAFF.

Comment on this clone: At the DNA level, this CDR3 is encoded by other sequences in the same sample as well. This chain uses TRBV9 with TRBJ2-3; 14 bases line up with TRBD2. Unmatched junction bases numbered 7, after V lost 0 bases and J lost 4 bases. Germline V gene lookup returns CDR1 SGDLS and CDR2 YYNGEE. The CDR3 totals 18 residues. The CDR3 nucleotides are TGTGCCAGCAGCGTAGCTACCGGGACTAGCGGGGGCTCAGATACGCAGTATTTT. It specifies CASSVATGTSGGSDTQYF.

The rearrangement uses TRBV7-2 and TRBJ1-1; no clear D gene. V lost 5 bases and J 3 bases, leaving 16 bases between the germline ends. Germline V gene data show CDR1 as SGHTA and CDR2 as FQGNSA. The CDR3 runs to 15 residues. CDR3 loop: CASSHLFGRDTEAFF. As DNA, the CDR3 is TGTGCCAGCAGCCATCTTTTCGGTCGGGACACTGAAGCTTTCTTT.